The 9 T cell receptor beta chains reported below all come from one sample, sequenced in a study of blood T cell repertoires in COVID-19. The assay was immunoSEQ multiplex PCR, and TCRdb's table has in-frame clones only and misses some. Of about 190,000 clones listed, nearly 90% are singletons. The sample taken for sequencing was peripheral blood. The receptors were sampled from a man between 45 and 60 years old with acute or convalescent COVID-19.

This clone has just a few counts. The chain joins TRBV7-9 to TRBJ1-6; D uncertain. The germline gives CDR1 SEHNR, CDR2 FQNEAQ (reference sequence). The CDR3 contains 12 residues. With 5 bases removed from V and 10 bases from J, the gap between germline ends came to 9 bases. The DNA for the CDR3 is TGTGCCAGCAGCCCCCCCGAGTCACCCCTCCACTTT. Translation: CASSPPESPLHF.

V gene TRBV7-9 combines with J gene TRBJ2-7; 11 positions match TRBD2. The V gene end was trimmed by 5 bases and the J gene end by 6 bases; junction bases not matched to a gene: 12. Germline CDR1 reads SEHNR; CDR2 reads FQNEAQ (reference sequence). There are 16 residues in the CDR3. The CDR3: CASSPQGLAGGSEQYF. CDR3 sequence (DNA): TGTGCCAGCAGCCCCCAGGGGCTAGCGGGAGGCAGCGAGCAGTACTTC.

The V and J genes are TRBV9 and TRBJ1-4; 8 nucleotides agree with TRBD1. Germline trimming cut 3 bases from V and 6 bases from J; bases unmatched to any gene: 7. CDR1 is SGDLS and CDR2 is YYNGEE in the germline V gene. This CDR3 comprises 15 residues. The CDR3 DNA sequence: TGTGCCAGCAGCGCCTCAGGGGGCGAGGATGAAAAACTGTTTTTT. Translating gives CASSASGGEDEKLFF.

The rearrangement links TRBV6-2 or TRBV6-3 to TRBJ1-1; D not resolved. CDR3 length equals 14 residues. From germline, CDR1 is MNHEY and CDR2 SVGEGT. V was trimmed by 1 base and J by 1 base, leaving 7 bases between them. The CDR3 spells CASSYLNKNTEAFF. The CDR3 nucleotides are TGTGCCAGCAGTTACTTGAACAAGAACACTGAAGCTTTCTTT.

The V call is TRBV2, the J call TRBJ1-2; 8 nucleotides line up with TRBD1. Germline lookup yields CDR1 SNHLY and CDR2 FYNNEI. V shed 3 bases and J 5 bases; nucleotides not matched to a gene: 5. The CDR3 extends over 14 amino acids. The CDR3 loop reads CASSEGQAIYGYTF. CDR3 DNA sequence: TGTGCCAGCAGTGAGGGACAGGCGATTTATGGCTACACCTTC.

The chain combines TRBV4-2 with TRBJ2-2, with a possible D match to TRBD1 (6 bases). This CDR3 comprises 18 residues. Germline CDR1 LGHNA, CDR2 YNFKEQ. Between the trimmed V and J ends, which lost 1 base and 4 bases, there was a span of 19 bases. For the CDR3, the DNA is TGTGCCAGCAGCCAAGGGGACGGGTTCGGCAGGGGCACCGGGGAGCTGTTTTTT. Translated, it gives CASSQGDGFGRGTGELFF.

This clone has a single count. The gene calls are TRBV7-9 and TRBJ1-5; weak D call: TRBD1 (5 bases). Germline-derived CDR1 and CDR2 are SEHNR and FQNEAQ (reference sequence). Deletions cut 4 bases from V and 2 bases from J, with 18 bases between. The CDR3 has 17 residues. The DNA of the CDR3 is TGTGCCAGCAGCTACGGGAGGGGTTCGGACGGCAATCAGCCCCAGCATTTT. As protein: CASSYGRGSDGNQPQHF.

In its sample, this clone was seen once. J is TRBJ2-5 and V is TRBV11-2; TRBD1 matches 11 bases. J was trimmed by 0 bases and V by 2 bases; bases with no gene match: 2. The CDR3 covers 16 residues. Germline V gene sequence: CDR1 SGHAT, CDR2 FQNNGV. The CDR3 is CASSLWTGGYQETQYF. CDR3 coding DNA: TGTGCCAGCAGCTTATGGACAGGGGGCTACCAAGAGACCCAGTACTTC.

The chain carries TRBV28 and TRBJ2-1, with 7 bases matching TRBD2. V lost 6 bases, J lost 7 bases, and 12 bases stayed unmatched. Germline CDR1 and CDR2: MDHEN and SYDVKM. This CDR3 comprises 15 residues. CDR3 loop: CASRDPGRGYNEQFF. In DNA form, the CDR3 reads TGTGCCAGCAGAGACCCGGGGAGGGGCTATAATGAGCAGTTCTTC.